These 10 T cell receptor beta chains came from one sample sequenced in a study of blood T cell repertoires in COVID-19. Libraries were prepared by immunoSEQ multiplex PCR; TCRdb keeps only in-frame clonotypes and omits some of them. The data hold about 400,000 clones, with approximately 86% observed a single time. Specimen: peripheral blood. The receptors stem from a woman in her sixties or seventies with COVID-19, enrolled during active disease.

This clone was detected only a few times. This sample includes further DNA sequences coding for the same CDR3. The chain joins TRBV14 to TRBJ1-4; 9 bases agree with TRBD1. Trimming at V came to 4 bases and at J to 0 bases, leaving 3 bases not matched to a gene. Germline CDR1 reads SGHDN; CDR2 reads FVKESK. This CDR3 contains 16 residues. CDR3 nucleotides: TGTGCCAGCAGCCGACGACAGGGGGCAACTAATGAAAAACTGTTTTTT. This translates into CASSRRQGATNEKLFF.

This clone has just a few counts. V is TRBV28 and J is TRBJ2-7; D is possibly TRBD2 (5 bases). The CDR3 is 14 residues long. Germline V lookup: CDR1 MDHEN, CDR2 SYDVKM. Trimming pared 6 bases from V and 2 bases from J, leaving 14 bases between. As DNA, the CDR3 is TGTGCCAGCAGCCCTATCGGGATTCCCTACGAGCAGTACTTC. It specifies CASSPIGIPYEQYF.

The CDR3 is CASSLVQQGSDTQYF. In nucleotides, the CDR3 is TGCGCCAGCAGCCTCGTTCAACAGGGCTCAGATACGCAGTATTTT. The J gene is TRBJ2-3, the V gene TRBV4-3; D possibly corresponds to TRBD1 (6 bases). CDR1 and CDR2 (germline): LGHNA, YSLEER. This CDR3 spans 15 amino acids. Between the trimmed V and J ends, which lost 4 bases and 4 bases, there was a span of 15 bases.

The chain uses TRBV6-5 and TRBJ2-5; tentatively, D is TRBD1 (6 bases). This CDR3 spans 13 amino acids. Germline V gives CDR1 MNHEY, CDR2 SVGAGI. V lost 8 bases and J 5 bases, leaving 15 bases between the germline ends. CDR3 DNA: TGTGCCAGCCCCTTTAGGGGGTCGGAGACCCAGTACTTC. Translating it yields CASPFRGSETQYF.

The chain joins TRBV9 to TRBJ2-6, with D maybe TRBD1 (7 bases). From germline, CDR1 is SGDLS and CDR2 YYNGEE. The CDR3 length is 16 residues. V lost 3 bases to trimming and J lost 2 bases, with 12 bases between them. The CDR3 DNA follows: TGTGCCAGCAGCGCTGGCGGGACAGCTGGGGCCAACGTCCTGACTTTC. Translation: CASSAGGTAGANVLTF.

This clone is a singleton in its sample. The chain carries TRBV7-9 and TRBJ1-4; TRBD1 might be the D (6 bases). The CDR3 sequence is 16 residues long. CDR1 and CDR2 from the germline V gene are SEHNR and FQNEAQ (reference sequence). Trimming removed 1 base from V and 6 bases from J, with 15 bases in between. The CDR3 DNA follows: TGTGCCAGCAGCTTAGTAGGCGGGGGCCCCGATGAAAAACTGTTTTTT. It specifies CASSLVGGGPDEKLFF.

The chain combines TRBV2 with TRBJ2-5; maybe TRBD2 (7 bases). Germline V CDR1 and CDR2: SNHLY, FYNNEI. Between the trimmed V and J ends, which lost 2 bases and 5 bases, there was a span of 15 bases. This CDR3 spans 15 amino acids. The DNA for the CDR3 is TGTGCCAGCAGTGAATCAATGGGGGGGCGGGAGACCCAGTACTTC. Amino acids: CASSESMGGRETQYF.

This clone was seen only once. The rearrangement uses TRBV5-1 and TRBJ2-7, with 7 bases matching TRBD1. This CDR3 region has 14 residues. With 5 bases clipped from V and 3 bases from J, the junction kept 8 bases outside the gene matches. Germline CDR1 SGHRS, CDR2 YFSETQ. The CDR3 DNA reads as TGCGCCAGCAGGTCCGGGACAGTTTTCTACGAGCAGTACTTC. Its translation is CASRSGTVFYEQYF.

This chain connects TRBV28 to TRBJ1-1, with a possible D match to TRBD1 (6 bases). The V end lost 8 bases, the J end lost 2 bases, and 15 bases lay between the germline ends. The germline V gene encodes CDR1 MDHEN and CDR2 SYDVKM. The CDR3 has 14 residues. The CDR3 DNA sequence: TGTGCCAGCGGGCCGGACAGAACAAACACTGAAGCTTTCTTT. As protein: CASGPDRTNTEAFF.

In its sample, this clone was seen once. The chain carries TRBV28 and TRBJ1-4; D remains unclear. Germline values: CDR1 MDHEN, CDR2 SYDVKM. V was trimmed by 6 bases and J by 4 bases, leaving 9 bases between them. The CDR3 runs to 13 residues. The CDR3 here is CASRREDNEKLFF. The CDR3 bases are TGTGCCAGCAGGCGGGAGGATAATGAAAAACTGTTTTTT. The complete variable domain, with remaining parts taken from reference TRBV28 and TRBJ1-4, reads DVKVTQSSRYLVKRTGEKVFLECVQDMDHENMFWYRQDPGLGLRLIYFSYDVKMKEKGDIPEGYSVSREKKERFSLILESASTNQTSMYLCASRREDNEKLFFGSGTQLSVL.